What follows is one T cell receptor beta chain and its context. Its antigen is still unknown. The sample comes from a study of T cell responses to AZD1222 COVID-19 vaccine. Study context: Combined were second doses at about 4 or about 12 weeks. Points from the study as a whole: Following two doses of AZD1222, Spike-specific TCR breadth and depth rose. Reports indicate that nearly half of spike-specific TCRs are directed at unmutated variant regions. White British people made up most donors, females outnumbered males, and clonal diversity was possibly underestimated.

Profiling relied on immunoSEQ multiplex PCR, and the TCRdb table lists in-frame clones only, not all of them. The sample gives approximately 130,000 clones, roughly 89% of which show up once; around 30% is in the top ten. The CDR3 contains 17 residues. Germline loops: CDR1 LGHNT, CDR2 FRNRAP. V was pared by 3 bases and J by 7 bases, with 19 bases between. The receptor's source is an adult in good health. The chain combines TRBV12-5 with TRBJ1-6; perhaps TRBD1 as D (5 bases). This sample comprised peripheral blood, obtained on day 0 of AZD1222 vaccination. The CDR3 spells CASGFTTRDARNSPLHF. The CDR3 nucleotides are TGTGCTAGTGGTTTTACCACCCGGGACGCAAGGAATTCACCCCTCCACTTT. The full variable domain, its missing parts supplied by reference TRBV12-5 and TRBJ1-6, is DARVTQTPRHKVTEMGQEVTMRCQPILGHNTVFWYRQTMMQGLELLAYFRNRAPLDDSGMPKDRFSAEMPDATLATLKIQPSEPRDSAVYFCASGFTTRDARNSPLHFGNGTRLTVT.